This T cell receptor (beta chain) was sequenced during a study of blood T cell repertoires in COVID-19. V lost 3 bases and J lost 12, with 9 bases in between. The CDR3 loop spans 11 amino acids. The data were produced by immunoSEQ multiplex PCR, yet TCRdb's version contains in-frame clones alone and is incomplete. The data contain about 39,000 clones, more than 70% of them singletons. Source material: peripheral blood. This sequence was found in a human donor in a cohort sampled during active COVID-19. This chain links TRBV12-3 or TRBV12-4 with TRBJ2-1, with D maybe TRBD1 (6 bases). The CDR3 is CASSLTGGQFF. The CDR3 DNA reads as TGTGCCAGCAGTTTGACAGGTGGGCAGTTCTTC.